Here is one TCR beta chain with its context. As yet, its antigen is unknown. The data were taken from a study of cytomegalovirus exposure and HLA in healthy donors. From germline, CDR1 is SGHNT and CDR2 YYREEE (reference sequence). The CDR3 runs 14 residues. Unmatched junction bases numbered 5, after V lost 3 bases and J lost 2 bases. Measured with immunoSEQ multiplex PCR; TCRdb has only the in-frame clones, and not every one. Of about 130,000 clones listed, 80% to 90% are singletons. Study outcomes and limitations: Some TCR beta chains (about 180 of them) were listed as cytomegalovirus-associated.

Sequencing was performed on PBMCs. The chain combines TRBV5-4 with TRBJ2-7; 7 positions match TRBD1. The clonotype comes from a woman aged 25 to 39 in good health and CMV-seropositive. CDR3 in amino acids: CASSSDRVPYEQYF. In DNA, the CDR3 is TGTGCCAGCAGCTCTGACAGGGTGCCCTACGAGCAGTACTTC.